This T cell receptor beta chain was captured by sequencing in a study of T cell responses to AZD1222 COVID-19 vaccine (dated by TCRdb to 2020 to 2023). For the study in its entirety: TCR sequencing was performed for some 250 trial participants, of whom 200 to 210 were given two doses of AZD1222 and 26 were given two doses of MenACWY control vaccine. Enrollment into the trials was organized by age into subgroups of 18-55, 56-69 and 70-plus years, and those subgroups contained around 150, 28 and 57 TCR-sequenced participants, respectively. The research as a whole found: Conclusions about previously exposed vaccinees are limited, since just 6 or 7 AZD1222 recipients were seropositive for SARS-CoV-2 at baseline. Most participants were white British and females outnumbered males, and the authors suggested that clonal diversity may have been underestimated. The whole spike protein was spanned by vaccine-associated CD4 TCRs, and dominant responses were seen in regions 160-218 and 743-854. After two AZD1222 doses, both the breadth and the depth of spike-specific TCRs were significantly higher than at day 0 and than in MenACWY recipients. Epitopes outside the regions mutated in the B.1.351 and B.1.1.7 variants were reportedly recognized by nearly half of the unique spike-specific TCRs. In the small 56-69-year group, the increase in depth fell short of significance, most likely because of low power. Because no day 14 peak-response samples were available, repertoires were characterized only after the peak T cell response.

The CDR3 regions of human TCRbeta chains were subjected to immunosequencing. The authors' analysis ran thus. Repertoire TCRs were matched against a reference library of SARS-CoV-2-specific TCRs generated with the MIRA antigen-specificity platform. Breadth meant the fraction of unique TCRs that were SARS-CoV-2-associated, whereas depth meant the fraction of total T cells that were SARS-CoV-2-associated. Using the MIRA data, each spike-specific TCR was mapped to the spike region that the TCR reacts to and placed in a CD4 or CD8 class. Log10-transformed breadth and depth values were compared by one-way ANOVA with Sidak's multiple comparisons tests. The source is immuneACCESS, and TCRdb retained only in-frame sequences with V and J called. Part of the clones is not carried over; for the studies checked, unresolved V genes explain less than half of this, and the remainder is unexplained. V, J and clone size reflect that table, while D and trimming were determined from the DNA. The sample table contains 150,000 to 200,000 clones; only one count was recorded for roughly 94% of them. Of the sample, 1% to 1.4% is held by the ten largest clones.

This specimen's time point label, interpreted: about 28 days (+/-7) after the second vaccine dose. AZD1222 recipients whose second dose came at about 4 weeks and those whose second dose came at about 12 weeks were combined into one group, since spike-specific TCR depth and breadth did not differ between the two schedules. Vaccinee samples were obtained from the UK trials COV001 and COV002, which included a single-blind randomized controlled phase 2/3 trial of AZD1222 (ChAdOx1 nCoV-19) in healthy adults. For TCRbeta chain sequencing, PBMC samples from trial participants were taken at day 0 and at day 28 after the second dose. Comments on this clone: Its antigen is not yet known. No base-level quality is on record; no much larger clone is a single base apart.

The CDR3 goes from the cysteine to the phenylalanine over 17 residues. The DNA shown is the 51-base CDR3, in frame from base 1. Trimming costs V 5 bases and J 5 bases, and their ends lie 24 bases apart. From a lookup of the germline V gene (reference sequence), CDR1 and CDR2 are SEHNR and FQNEAQ. Here the chain combines TRBV7-9 and TRBJ1-2; no D gene is confidently identified. This clonotype was obtained from an adult who received the AZD1222 COVID-19 vaccine. The sample consisted of peripheral blood, taken 28 days after the second AZD1222 dose. The CDR3 in this case is CASSPYIGGIPGYGYTF. The bases read TGTGCCAGCAGCCCGTACATAGGAGGCATCCCGGGATATGGCTACACCTTC. With all but the CDR3 taken from the reference TRBV7-9 and TRBJ1-2 genes, the full variable domain is: DTGVSQNPRHKITKRGQNVTFRCDPISEHNRLYWYRQTLGQGPEFLTYFQNEAQLEKSRLLSDRFSAERPKGSFSTLEIQRTEQGDSAMYLCASSPYIGGIPGYGYTFGSGTRLTVV.